These T cell receptor beta chains were read from a single sample in a study of control samples from healthy donors and cancer patients. Libraries were prepared by immunoSEQ multiplex PCR; TCRdb keeps only in-frame clonotypes and omits some of them. This table has 120,000 or so clones, about nine tenths appearing once. Sequencing used blood. These receptors came from a man in his forties in good health. CDR3s include the opening cysteine and the closing phenylalanine or tryptophan. The D gene is left open where the match is weak. Clone size, where shown, is once, few, many, or a class for clones that have expanded.

V gene	D gene	J gene	clone size	CDR3 DNA	CDR3 protein
TRBV14	NA	TRBJ2-1	NA	TGTGCCAGCAGCCAAGGCCCGCTGGGGGAGCAGTTCTTC	CASSQGPLGEQFF
TRBV25-1	TRBD1	TRBJ1-2	NA	TGTGCCAGCAGTGAGCAGGGACAGAACTATGGCTACACCTTC	CASSEQGQNYGYTF
TRBV7-3	TRBD1	TRBJ2-2	once	TGTGCCAGCAGCCGGAAATGGGACAGCCCTCACACCGGGGAGCTGTTTTTT	CASSRKWDSPHTGELFF
TRBV19	NA	TRBJ1-5	NA	TGTGCCAGTAGTATTTGGACACCCGGAGGCAATCAGCCCCAGCATTTT	CASSIWTPGGNQPQHF
TRBV2	NA	TRBJ1-6	once	TGTGCCAGCAGTCATAACAGGGAAACTTCACCCCTCCACTTT	CASSHNRETSPLHF
TRBV5-5	TRBD2	TRBJ2-1	few	TGTGCCAGCAGCACCTCTCCCGGGGGGGCGGGCAATGAGCAGTTCTTC	CASSTSPGGAGNEQFF
TRBV6-1	NA	TRBJ1-5	NA	TGTGCCAGCAGTGAAACACAGATTTATCAGCCCCAGCATTTT	CASSETQIYQPQHF
TRBV7-6	TRBD1	TRBJ1-2	NA	TGTGCCAGCAGCTTAGAGGGACAGGCTCAAGTCTATGGCTACACCTTC	CASSLEGQAQVYGYTF
TRBV11-3	TRBD1	TRBJ2-7	few	TGTGCCAGCAGCCAAATGCAGGGACAGACGCCCTACGAGCAGTACTTC	CASSQMQGQTPYEQYF
TRBV24-1	NA	TRBJ1-2	NA	TGTGCCACCAGCCCCCCAGGGGCTGAGAGCTATGGCTACACCTTC	CATSPPGAESYGYTF
TRBV7-2	NA	TRBJ1-2	NA	TGTGCCAGCAGCTTAGAGGTTTCAGGGGACTATGGCTACACCTTC	CASSLEVSGDYGYTF
TRBV5-1	TRBD1	TRBJ1-2	once	TGCGCCAGCAGCCAGACAGGGGGGATTTATGGCTACACCTTC	CASSQTGGIYGYTF
TRBV9	TRBD1	TRBJ1-2	NA	TGTGCCAGCAGCGTAGGAGGGACAGGGGACCGCTATGGCTACACCTTC	CASSVGGTGDRYGYTF
TRBV19	TRBD2	TRBJ2-1	NA	TGTGCCAGTATATCACTAGCGGGGAGGACGTTCTTC	CASISLAGRTFF
TRBV20-1	TRBD2	TRBJ2-1	NA	TGCAGTGCTAGTCCCCCTCCGGGGGGTGGCAATGAGCAGTTCTTC	CSASPPPGGGNEQFF
TRBV15	TRBD1	TRBJ2-5	NA	TGTGCCACCAGCAAGTACAGGGGACCGTACCAAGAGACCCAGTACTTC	CATSKYRGPYQETQYF
TRBV6-4	TRBD1	TRBJ1-1	NA	TGTGCCAGCAGTCCCGGGACAGGGTTGAACACTGAAGCTTTCTTT	CASSPGTGLNTEAFF
TRBV11-3	TRBD1	TRBJ2-2	once	TGTGCCAGCAGCTTAGATGACAGGGGGACAACCGGGGAGCTGTTTTTT	CASSLDDRGTTGELFF
TRBV19	NA	TRBJ1-6	NA	TGTGCCAGTAGTATCGGACACAAAAGCTCACCCCTCCACTTT	CASSIGHKSSPLHF
TRBV7-2	NA	TRBJ2-2	NA	TGTGCCAGCAGCTTAGGGCTTTCAGGGTCGGGCACCGGGGAGCTGTTTTTT	CASSLGLSGSGTGELFF
TRBV6-6	TRBD2	TRBJ2-3	NA	TGTGCCAGCAGTTTTAGCGGGATAAGCACAGATACGCAGTATTTT	CASSFSGISTDTQYF
TRBV7-9	NA	TRBJ2-7	NA	TGTGCCAGCAGCTTACAGGGGAGGAACGAGCAGTACTTC	CASSLQGRNEQYF
TRBV10-2	NA	TRBJ1-2	NA	TGCGCCAGCACCCCAGGGACACCCAACTATGGCTACACCTTC	CASTPGTPNYGYTF
TRBV14	NA	TRBJ1-4	NA	TGTGCCAGCGCCGGGACGGGGCGAGAAAAACTGTTTTTT	CASAGTGREKLFF
TRBV19	NA	TRBJ2-7	once	TGTCGTAGCGGATCTAAATACGAGCAGTACTTC	CRSGSKYEQYF
TRBV11-3	NA	TRBJ1-6	NA	TGTGCCAGCAGGGCGGTGAGACCGGGGGCACCCCTCCACTTT	CASRAVRPGAPLHF
TRBV6-4	NA	TRBJ2-1	NA	TGTGCCAGCAGTGCCAGGAATGAGCAGTTCTTC	CASSARNEQFF
TRBV20-1	NA	TRBJ2-3	NA	TGCAGTGCACGTAGCACAGATACGCAGTATTTT	CSARSTDTQYF
TRBV10-2	TRBD2	TRBJ2-3	NA	TGCGCCAGCAGTCACCCCCCTAGCGGGGGCGCAGATACGCAGTATTTT	CASSHPPSGGADTQYF
TRBV5-1	NA	TRBJ2-2	once	TGCGCCAGCAGCGACAGGTCTCTCACCGGGGAGCTGTTTTTT	CASSDRSLTGELFF
TRBV4-3	TRBD1	TRBJ1-4	once	TGCGCCAGCAGCCACAGGGGGACCGGTGAAAAACTGTTTTTT	CASSHRGTGEKLFF
TRBV12-3/TRBV12-4	NA	TRBJ1-4	NA	TGTGCCAGCAGTTTAGTAGATAATGAAAAACTGTTTTTT	CASSLVDNEKLFF
TRBV27	TRBD1	TRBJ2-1	NA	TGTGCCAGCAGTTTATTCCCCGGGACAGGGATCTACAATGAGCAGTTCTTC	CASSLFPGTGIYNEQFF
TRBV27	TRBD1	TRBJ1-2	NA	TGTGCCAGCAGGAGGACAGGGGGGGTTTATGGCTACACCTTC	CASRRTGGVYGYTF
TRBV11-2	NA	TRBJ2-7	NA	TGTGCCAGCAGCTTGGGGTTGGGCGAGTACGAGCAGTACTTC	CASSLGLGEYEQYF
TRBV25-1	NA	TRBJ2-2	NA	TGTGCCAGCAGTGAAGTCAGGGGCACCGGGGAGCTGTTTTTT	CASSEVRGTGELFF
TRBV18	NA	TRBJ1-1	NA	TGTGCCAGCTCCCCCGACAGAAAGAACACTGAAGCTTTCTTT	CASSPDRKNTEAFF
TRBV5-6	NA	TRBJ2-4	NA	TGTGCCAGCAGCTTGGGAACCGGCAGGGGTTTAAACATTCAGTACTTC	CASSLGTGRGLNIQYF
TRBV5-1	NA	TRBJ2-2	NA	TGCGCCAGCAGCATCGGACTCGCGAACACCGGGGAGCTGTTTTTT	CASSIGLANTGELFF
TRBV30	NA	TRBJ1-5	NA	TGTGCCTGGAGTGGGGGGTATAGCAATCAGCCCCAGCATTTT	CAWSGGYSNQPQHF
TRBV7-6	NA	TRBJ1-4	NA	TGTGCCAGCAGCAGATCTGGGCAGCCTAATGAAAAACTGTTTTTT	CASSRSGQPNEKLFF
TRBV19	NA	TRBJ1-5	NA	TGTGCCAGTAGTATAGTCGCAGGGACAAGCAATCAGCCCCAGCATTTT	CASSIVAGTSNQPQHF
TRBV4-3	TRBD1	TRBJ1-1	NA	TGCGCCAGCAGCCCTAAATTCATTGGGACAGGGGTTACTGAAGCTTTCTTT	CASSPKFIGTGVTEAFF
TRBV29-1	NA	TRBJ1-4	NA	TGCAGCGCCTCGGGTCCCGAAGGGGAAAAACTGTTTTTT	CSASGPEGEKLFF
TRBV13	NA	TRBJ2-5	NA	TGTGCCAGCAGCTCGGTAGAGGAGACCCAGTACTTC	CASSSVEETQYF
TRBV3-1/TRBV3-2	NA	TRBJ2-3	once	TGTGCCAGCAGCCCCCATAGCTTGGCAGATACGCAGTATTTT	CASSPHSLADTQYF
TRBV5-1	TRBD1	TRBJ2-5	NA	TGCGCCAGCAGCTCGGGACAGGGGGGAGAGACCCAGTACTTC	CASSSGQGGETQYF
TRBV24-1	NA	TRBJ2-5	once	TGTGCCACCAGTGACCGCCGGGCCCCCGAGCGAGAGACCCAGTACTTC	CATSDRRAPERETQYF
TRBV7-9	NA	TRBJ1-6	NA	TGTGCCAGCAGCCGGACGGCCCCGAGCTCCTATAATTCACCCCTCCACTTT	CASSRTAPSSYNSPLHF
TRBV6-6	NA	TRBJ1-2	NA	TGTGCCAGCACCACTACGGGGGGGGTCTATGGCTACACCTTC	CASTTTGGVYGYTF
TRBV11-3	NA	TRBJ1-3	NA	TGTGCCAGCAGCTTAGGTGGCAGTTCTGGAAACACCATATATTTT	CASSLGGSSGNTIYF
TRBV5-4	NA	TRBJ2-1	NA	TGTGCCAGCAGCCCAGGACTATACGCCAATGAGCAGTTCTTC	CASSPGLYANEQFF
TRBV7-2	TRBD2	TRBJ2-4	medium-sized	TGTGCCAGCAGCTTACCCCGGGGGGTAACCAAAAACATTCAGTACTTC	CASSLPRGVTKNIQYF